The 32 T cell receptor beta chains below come from one sample, sequenced in a study of shared clonotypes between healthy human individuals. The protocol was immunoSEQ multiplex PCR, while the TCRdb copy is restricted to in-frame clones and leaves out a portion. Counted here are approximately 1,500,000 clones, more than 95% occurring once; the ten biggest clones make up approximately 1.1%. Specimen: naive CD4+ T cells sorted from blood. Subset reported: CD45RA+ positively selected. These receptors were obtained from a man aged 25-40 years in good health.

The chain uses TRBV5-6 and TRBJ2-1; 9 nucleotides align to TRBD1. The germline V gene has CDR1 SGHDT and CDR2 YYEEEE. Losses at the gene ends were 3 bases for V and 9 bases for J; bases not matched to a gene: 4. The CDR3 sequence is 13 residues long. The CDR3 DNA reads as TGTGCCAGCAGCTACACAGGGGGCGTTGAGCAGTTCTTC. It specifies CASSYTGGVEQFF. Together with reference TRBV5-6 and TRBJ2-1, the CDR3 gives the full variable domain: DAGVTQSPTHLIKTRGQQVTLRCSPKSGHDTVSWYQQALGQGPQFIFQYYEEEERQRGNFPDRFSGHQFPNYSSELNVNALLLGDSALYLCASSYTGGVEQFFGPGTRLTVL.

The V call is TRBV5-1, the J call TRBJ2-7; D gene uncertain. In germline, CDR1 is SGHRS, CDR2 YFSETQ. The CDR3 contains 14 residues. V lost 0 bases, J lost 2 bases, and 9 bases lay in between. Here the CDR3 reads CASSLENRAYEQYF. The CDR3 DNA sequence: TGCGCCAGCAGCTTGGAAAACAGAGCCTACGAGCAGTACTTC.

This chain connects TRBV9 to TRBJ2-2; 10 bases match TRBD2. V lost 3 bases, J lost 4 bases, and 6 bases stayed unmatched. Germline CDR1 is SGDLS and CDR2 is YYNGEE. This CDR3 contains 16 residues. CDR3: CASSASGSGITGELFF. The CDR3 nucleotides are TGTGCCAGCAGCGCTAGCGGGAGTGGTATCACCGGGGAGCTGTTTTTT.

The chain carries TRBV11-2 and TRBJ2-7, with 9 bases identical to TRBD1. Germline V gene sequence: CDR1 SGHAT, CDR2 FQNNGV. The CDR3 has 16 residues. V lost 5 bases and J lost 2; bases outside the gene matches: 10. The CDR3 DNA is TGTGCCAGCAGCGACAGACACCGGGACAGGGCCTACGAGCAGTACTTC. The encoded protein is CASSDRHRDRAYEQYF. Supplemented by reference TRBV11-2 and TRBJ2-7, the full variable domain reads EAGVAQSPRYKIIEKRQSVAFWCNPISGHATLYWYQQILGQGPKLLIQFQNNGVVDDSQLPKDRFSAERLKGVDSTLKIQPAKLEDSAVYLCASSDRHRDRAYEQYFGPGTRLTVT.

This rearrangement joins TRBV28 to TRBJ2-2; 10 nucleotides line up with TRBD2. The CDR3 contains 17 residues. Looked up from germline, CDR1 is MDHEN and CDR2 is SYDVKM. V shed 7 bases, J shed 7 bases, and the junction held 15 bases outside the gene matches. The CDR3 nucleotides are TGTGCCAGCACCTTCCCCTCGGGGCTAGCGGGAGTCGGGGAGCTGTTTTTT. Translating gives CASTFPSGLAGVGELFF.

In the case of this clone: The sample carries other DNA sequences with the same CDR3. The chain is built from TRBV5-1 and TRBJ2-7; 7 positions match TRBD1. J was trimmed by 6 bases and V by 3 bases; bases with no gene match: 3. The germline V gene has CDR1 SGHRS and CDR2 YFSETQ. This CDR3 has 12 amino acids. DNA of the CDR3: TGCGCCAGCAGCTCAACAGGGGTCGAGCAGTACTTC. The encoded protein is CASSSTGVEQYF.

The rearrangement links TRBV13 to TRBJ2-2; TRBD1 agrees at 7 bases. V lost 2 bases and J lost 5; bases outside the gene matches: 11. The CDR3 runs to 17 residues. Germline CDR1 reads PRHDT; CDR2 reads FYEKMQ (reference sequence). Here the CDR3 DNA reads TGTGCCAGCAGCTTATGGGACAGCCCAGGAGGAACCGGGGAGCTGTTTTTT. Translation gives CASSLWDSPGGTGELFF.

The V gene is TRBV19, the J gene TRBJ2-7; 13 positions match TRBD2. J was trimmed by 6 bases and V by 5 bases; bases with no gene match: 1. CDR1 and CDR2 (germline): LNHDA, SQIVND (reference sequence). The CDR3 totals 13 residues. The CDR3 DNA follows: TGTGCCAGTAGTCGGACTAGCGGGAGCGAGCAGTACTTC. Amino acid sequence: CASSRTSGSEQYF.

The chain carries TRBV29-1 and TRBJ2-1, with TRBD2 matching over 8 bases. CDR3 length equals 15 residues. Germline CDR1 is SQVTM and CDR2 is ANQGSEA. The V and J ends lost 5 bases and 2 bases, in that order; junction bases with no gene match: 8. The CDR3: CSVRLAINPYNEQFF. The CDR3 coding sequence is TGCAGCGTTAGACTAGCGATAAACCCCTACAATGAGCAGTTCTTC.

The rearrangement uses TRBV7-9 and TRBJ1-1, with D uncertain. Trimming left V 5 bases short and J 0 bases short, with 13 bases between. CDR1 is SEHNR and CDR2 is FQNEAQ in the germline V gene (reference sequence). CDR3 length: 15 residues. The CDR3 nucleotides read TGTGCCAGCAGCCTTGGAGCGGTAATGAACACTGAAGCTTTCTTT. Translating it yields CASSLGAVMNTEAFF.

The chain joins TRBV7-6 to TRBJ2-2; D ambiguous. Deletions cut 5 bases from V and 0 bases from J, with 10 bases between. Germline V gene lookup returns CDR1 SGHVS and CDR2 FNYEAQ. This CDR3 is 15 amino acids long. The CDR3 protein is CASSIRTANTGELFF. The CDR3 coding sequence is TGTGCCAGCAGCATAAGGACGGCGAACACCGGGGAGCTGTTTTTT.

DNA of the CDR3: TGTGCCAGCAGTCGGGACAGGGAAGAGACCCAGTACTTC. Its translation is CASSRDREETQYF. The J gene is TRBJ2-5, the V gene TRBV6-5, with TRBD1 matching 9 bases. J was trimmed by 3 bases and V by 5 bases; bases with no gene match: 1. The CDR3 length is 13 residues. Germline assignment: CDR1 MNHEY and CDR2 SVGAGI.

This chain joins TRBV2 and TRBJ2-7; D is unclear. CDR1 is SNHLY, CDR2 FYNNEI, per germline. V shed 5 bases and J shed 9 bases, with 8 bases lying between them. The CDR3 loop spans 10 amino acids. CDR3 loop: CASSTTGQYF. The CDR3 bases are TGTGCCAGCAGTACAACCGGGCAGTACTTC.

The chain links TRBV7-9 to TRBJ2-1; the D gene is possibly TRBD2 (5 bases). Trimming removed 0 bases at V and 10 bases at J, with 16 bases between. Germline assignment: CDR1 SEHNR and CDR2 FQNEAQ (reference sequence). The CDR3 has 15 amino acids. DNA of the CDR3: TGTGCCAGCAGCTTAGCGATACGTGGGAGTGACGAGCAGTTCTTC. Encoded protein: CASSLAIRGSDEQFF. The variable domain in full, completed from reference TRBV7-9 and TRBJ2-1, reads DTGVSQNPRHKITKRGQNVTFRCDPISEHNRLYWYRQTLGQGPEFLTYFQNEAQLEKSRLLSDRFSAERPKGSFSTLEIQRTEQGDSAMYLCASSLAIRGSDEQFFGPGTRLTVL.

The genes are TRBV5-1 and TRBJ2-3; D may be TRBD2 (6 bases). The V gene's germline CDR1 is SGHRS and CDR2 YFSETQ. V gave up 5 bases and J gave up 2 bases, with 12 bases separating them. This CDR3 comprises 14 residues. CDR3 region: CASRWDSFTDTQYF. CDR3 DNA sequence: TGCGCCAGCAGATGGGACTCGTTCACAGATACGCAGTATTTT.

The chain is built from TRBV9 and TRBJ1-5; 7 positions agree with TRBD1. Trimming removed 3 bases from V and 1 base from J; junction bases left unmatched: 13. This CDR3 region has 18 residues. From germline, CDR1 is SGDLS and CDR2 YYNGEE. The CDR3 sequence: CASSAESNRGASNQPQHF. CDR3 bases: TGTGCCAGCAGCGCAGAGTCCAACAGGGGCGCGAGCAATCAGCCCCAGCATTTT.

This chain uses TRBV6-1 with TRBJ1-2; 8 bases are a match to TRBD1. Trimming cost V 1 base and J 4 bases; bases outside gene matches: 5. The CDR3 is 15 residues long. CDR1 and CDR2 (germline): MNHNS, SASEGT. CDR3 sequence (DNA): TGTGCCAGCAGTGAAGGGGGGACAGGTCTCTATGGCTACACCTTC. As protein: CASSEGGTGLYGYTF.

The chain links TRBV2 to TRBJ2-5; the D is unclear. V was trimmed by 4 bases and J by 6 bases, leaving 6 bases between them. This CDR3 is built from 11 residues. The germline CDR1 and CDR2 sequences are SNHLY and FYNNEI. CDR3 sequence (DNA): TGTGCCAGCAGTGGGCTGCAGACCCAGTACTTC. It yields the protein CASSGLQTQYF.

Worth noting for this clone: This CDR3 is also generated by other DNA sequences in the sample. The chain couples TRBV5-1 to TRBJ2-7; D is unclear. The CDR3 contains 14 residues. V lost 0 bases, J lost 0 bases, and 7 bases lay in between. From germline, CDR1 is SGHRS and CDR2 YFSETQ. CDR3 nucleotide sequence: TGCGCCAGCAGCTTGGAATACTCCTCCTACGAGCAGTACTTC. Its translation is CASSLEYSSYEQYF.

This chain connects TRBV30 to TRBJ2-2; D is perhaps TRBD2 (5 bases). V gave up 5 bases and J gave up 0 bases, with 10 bases separating them. The CDR3 length is 14 residues. Germline V gene sequence: CDR1 GTSNPN, CDR2 SVGIG (reference sequence). CDR3 nucleotide sequence: TGTGCCTGGGGTGGACTCTCGAACACCGGGGAGCTGTTTTTT. This encodes CAWGGLSNTGELFF.

DNA for the CDR3: TGTGCCAGCAGCTTAGATTCCGGGTTTGAAGCTTTCTTT. This codes for CASSLDSGFEAFF. The chain carries TRBV7-2 and TRBJ1-1; D is unclear. The V gene lost 1 base and the J gene lost 7 bases, with 10 bases spanning the gap. This CDR3 contains 13 residues. Germline CDR1 SGHTA, CDR2 FQGNSA.

V and J are TRBV5-4 and TRBJ1-5, with D possibly being TRBD1 (5 bases). Germline lookup yields CDR1 SGHNT and CDR2 YYREEE (reference sequence). This CDR3 is 17 amino acids long. Trimming took off 0 bases at V and 3 bases at J, with 16 bases between the two ends. The DNA of the CDR3 is TGTGCCAGCAGCTTGGGGGGCGGACACTCCCCCAATCAGCCCCAGCATTTT. It encodes CASSLGGGHSPNQPQHF.

This sequence joins TRBV5-4 and TRBJ1-2; unclear D gene. The CDR3 runs to 16 residues. V dropped 4 bases and J dropped 0 bases, with 16 bases sitting between them. The germline CDR1 and CDR2 sequences are SGHNT and YYREEE (reference sequence). CDR3 DNA sequence: TGTGCCAGCAGCCCACTGCTATATCCCGCTAACTATGGCTACACCTTC. The encoded protein is CASSPLLYPANYGYTF.

The chain couples TRBV2 to TRBJ1-4, with unresolved D. Trimming cost V 6 bases and J 12 bases, with 17 bases left between them. CDR1 is SNHLY and CDR2 is FYNNEI in the germline V gene. This CDR3 contains 13 residues. CDR3 protein: CASRVRFLKELFF. The CDR3, as DNA: TGTGCCAGCAGGGTGAGGTTCCTGAAAGAACTGTTTTTT.

The chain uses TRBV5-5 and TRBJ2-3; D uncertain. The CDR3 has 14 amino acids. Germline lookup yields CDR1 SGHKS and CDR2 YYEKEE (reference sequence). Deletions cut 2 bases from V and 2 bases from J, with 9 bases between. In nucleotides, the CDR3 is TGTGCCAGCAGCTTACGGCCCCCCACAGATACGCAGTATTTT. Amino acid sequence: CASSLRPPTDTQYF.

This clone was seen a single time. The chain links TRBV5-1 to TRBJ2-3; D might be TRBD2 (7 bases). V lost 4 bases and J 5 bases, leaving 17 bases between the germline ends. The germline CDR1 and CDR2 sequences are SGHRS and YFSETQ. The length of the CDR3 is 15 residues. CDR3 coding DNA: TGCGCCAGCAGCGCAGGGACTACCAGGGGAGATACGCAGTATTTT. This translates into CASSAGTTRGDTQYF.

This clone was counted a few times. This rearrangement joins TRBV6-5 to TRBJ2-2; TRBD2 agrees at 10 bases. There are 14 residues in the CDR3. Germline CDR1 MNHEY, CDR2 SVGAGI. J was trimmed by 6 bases and V by 8 bases; bases with no gene match: 6. The CDR3 sequence is CASCRAGGPGELFF. The DNA for the CDR3 is TGTGCCAGCTGTCGAGCGGGAGGGCCCGGGGAGCTGTTTTTT.

The chain combines TRBV15 with TRBJ2-5, with TRBD1 matching 8 bases. V shed 1 base, J shed 5 bases, and the junction held 18 bases outside the gene matches. Per the germline V gene, CDR1 is LNHNV and CDR2 is YYDKDF (reference sequence). CDR3 length equals 19 residues. The CDR3 protein is CATSRGASRTGRFLETQYF. Written as DNA, the CDR3 is TGTGCCACCAGCAGAGGGGCGTCGAGGACAGGGAGGTTTCTGGAGACCCAGTACTTC.

The chain combines TRBV6-4 with TRBJ1-2; the D gene is possibly TRBD1 (5 bases). The V and J ends lost 0 bases and 7 bases respectively, with 12 bases between them. This CDR3 comprises 14 residues. Germline V lookup: CDR1 MRHNA, CDR2 SNTAGT. The CDR3 protein is CASSDSHTGPGYTF. CDR3 in DNA: TGTGCCAGCAGTGACTCCCACACAGGACCTGGCTACACCTTC.

This clone was found a few times. The same CDR3 can be traced to other DNA sequences in this sample. This chain connects TRBV10-1 to TRBJ2-3; D is undetermined. Germline V lookup: CDR1 WNHNN, CDR2 SYGVQD (reference sequence). CDR3 length equals 13 residues. Trimming took 0 bases from V and 1 from J, leaving 2 bases between them. CDR3 in amino acids: CASSESGTDTQYF. The CDR3 DNA reads TGCGCCAGCAGTGAGTCGGGCACAGATACGCAGTATTTT.

The CDR3 spells CASSLLDTGELFF. CDR3 in DNA: TGTGCCAGCAGCTTGTTAGACACCGGGGAGCTGTTTTTT. V usage is TRBV5-6 and J usage is TRBJ2-2; D remains ambiguous. V shed 1 base and J shed 3 bases, with 4 bases lying between them. The germline CDR1 and CDR2 sequences are SGHDT and YYEEEE. There are 13 residues in the CDR3. Full variable domain (rest looked up from reference TRBV5-6 and TRBJ2-2): DAGVTQSPTHLIKTRGQQVTLRCSPKSGHDTVSWYQQALGQGPQFIFQYYEEEERQRGNFPDRFSGHQFPNYSSELNVNALLLGDSALYLCASSLLDTGELFFGEGSRLTVL.

The chain recombines TRBV30 with TRBJ1-3; a weak D match, TRBD1 (5 bases). Between the trimmed V and J ends, which lost 3 bases and 10 bases, there was a span of 22 bases. CDR3 length: 15 amino acids. Germline-derived CDR1 and CDR2 are GTSNPN and SVGIG (reference sequence). As DNA, the CDR3 is TGTGCCTGGAGAAGGGGAGGGCCTCTGGGGGGGACCATATATTTT. Protein product: CAWRRGGPLGGTIYF.